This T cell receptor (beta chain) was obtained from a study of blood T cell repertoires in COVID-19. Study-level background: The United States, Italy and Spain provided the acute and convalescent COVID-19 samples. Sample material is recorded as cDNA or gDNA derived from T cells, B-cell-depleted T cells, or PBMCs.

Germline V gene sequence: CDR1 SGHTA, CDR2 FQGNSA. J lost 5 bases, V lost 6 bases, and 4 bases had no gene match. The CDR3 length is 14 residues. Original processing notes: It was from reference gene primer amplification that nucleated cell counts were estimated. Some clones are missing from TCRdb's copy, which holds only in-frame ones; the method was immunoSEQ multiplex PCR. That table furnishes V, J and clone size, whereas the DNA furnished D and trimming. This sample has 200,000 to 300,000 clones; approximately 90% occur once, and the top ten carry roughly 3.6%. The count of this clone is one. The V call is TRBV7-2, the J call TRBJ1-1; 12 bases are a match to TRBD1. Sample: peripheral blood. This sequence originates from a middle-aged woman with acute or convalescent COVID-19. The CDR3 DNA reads TGTGCCAGCAGTCTGGGACAGGGGGCGACTGAAGCTTTCTTT. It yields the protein CASSLGQGATEAFF.